A selection of T cell receptor beta chains follows, all from one sample in a study of T-cell reconstitution after alpha-beta-depleted transplantation in children. TCRdb reanalysed the PCR reads using MiXCR and keeps one entry per CDR3 protein. The sample has just under 350,000 distinct CDR3 sequences, about 17% seen once. The sequences come from PBMCs, mostly from graft donor cells, collected 360 days after TCRalphabeta/CD19-depleted stem cell transplant. The receptors were sampled from a male patient aged 2 to 9 who had a stem cell transplant for acute lymphoblastic leukemia, so the T cells may come from the graft donor. Each CDR3 is given with its conserved first and last residue. Fields, in order: D gene, V gene, J gene, clone size, CDR3 protein, CDR3 DNA. The D gene is left open where the match is weak. The size field is filled for only some rows; it gives once, few, many or a size class.

D: TRBD2; V: TRBV20-1; J: TRBJ2-3; size: .; CDR3: CSARLAGAADTQYF; DNA: TGCAGTGCTCGACTAGCGGGAGCCGCAGATACGCAGTATTTT
D: .; V: TRBV9; J: TRBJ2-1; size: .; CDR3: CASSVEGVPVNEQFF; DNA: TGTGCCAGCAGCGTAGAGGGGGTTCCGGTCAATGAGCAGTTCTTC
D: .; V: TRBV12-3/TRBV12-4; J: TRBJ2-5; size: few; CDR3: CASSLTGFTETQYF; DNA: TGTGCCAGCAGTTTAACGGGGTTCACGGAGACCCAGTACTTC
D: .; V: TRBV7-2; J: TRBJ2-3; size: .; CDR3: CASSTRVWPDTQYF; DNA: TGTGCCAGCAGCACCAGGGTATGGCCAGATACGCAGTATTTT
D: TRBD2; V: TRBV7-6; J: TRBJ2-1; size: few; CDR3: CASSVLGIWDYQYNEQFF; DNA: TGTGCCAGCAGCGTCTTAGGTATCTGGGACTATCAGTACAATGAGCAGTTCTTC
D: TRBD1; V: TRBV6-1; J: TRBJ2-2; size: few; CDR3: CASRSGQGSGELFF; DNA: TGTGCCAGCAGATCGGGACAGGGGTCCGGGGAGCTGTTTTTT
D: .; V: TRBV24-1; J: TRBJ2-2; size: .; CDR3: CATSDPPGSGKTANTGELFF; DNA: TGTGCCACCAGTGATCCCCCCGGTTCGGGGAAAACTGCGAACACCGGGGAGCTGTTTTTT
D: TRBD2; V: TRBV5-1; J: TRBJ2-2; size: many; CDR3: CASSRGGGSTGELFF; DNA: TGCGCCAGCAGCCGAGGCGGGGGTTCAACCGGGGAGCTGTTTTTT
D: TRBD2; V: TRBV7-8; J: TRBJ2-1; size: .; CDR3: CASSLVGGSGRTNEQFF; DNA: TGTGCCAGCAGCTTAGTGGGGGGTAGCGGGAGAACAAATGAGCAGTTCTTC
D: .; V: TRBV27; J: TRBJ2-1; size: .; CDR3: CASSFGGTVNEQFF; DNA: TGTGCCAGCAGTTTTGGGGGGACAGTTAATGAGCAGTTCTTC
D: TRBD1; V: TRBV4-1; J: TRBJ2-5; size: few; CDR3: CASSPPDRQETQYF; DNA: TGCGCCAGCAGCCCCCCGGACAGGCAAGAGACCCAGTACTTC
D: .; V: TRBV4-1; J: TRBJ2-2; size: many; CDR3: CASSQEPQTSGELFF; DNA: TGCGCCAGCAGCCAAGAACCACAAACCAGCGGGGAGCTGTTTTTT
D: TRBD2; V: TRBV27; J: TRBJ2-7; size: few; CDR3: CASSLSGTRIYEQYF; DNA: TGTGCCAGCAGTTTATCCGGGACTAGAATCTACGAGCAGTACTTC
D: .; V: TRBV20-1; J: TRBJ2-5; size: .; CDR3: CSASWVLETQYF; DNA: TGCAGTGCTAGCTGGGTTTTGGAGACCCAGTACTTC
D: .; V: TRBV7-9; J: TRBJ2-1; size: .; CDR3: CASSLVGSVRSYNEQFF; DNA: TGTGCCAGCAGCTTAGTGGGGTCAGTGCGCTCCTACAATGAGCAGTTCTTC
D: TRBD2; V: TRBV10-1; J: TRBJ2-1; size: many; CDR3: CASSDYGTSGSSYNEQFF; DNA: TGCGCCAGCAGTGACTACGGGACTAGCGGGAGCTCCTACAATGAGCAGTTCTTC
D: .; V: TRBV5-1; J: TRBJ2-7; size: many; CDR3: CASSSTAVNLYEQYF; DNA: TGCGCCAGCAGCTCTACGGCAGTCAACCTCTACGAGCAGTACTTC
D: TRBD2; V: TRBV30; J: TRBJ2-2; size: .; CDR3: CAWRGTSFRTGELFF; DNA: TGTGCCTGGAGGGGGACTAGTTTTCGCACCGGGGAGCTGTTTTTT
D: .; V: TRBV7-9; J: TRBJ2-3; size: many; CDR3: CASTLGRDTQYF; DNA: TGTGCCAGCACCCTCGGTAGAGATACGCAGTATTTT
D: TRBD1; V: TRBV27; J: TRBJ1-1; size: .; CDR3: CASSLQGAVTEAFF; DNA: TGTGCCAGCAGTTTACAGGGGGCGGTCACTGAAGCTTTCTTT
D: .; V: TRBV5-1; J: TRBJ2-1; size: .; CDR3: CASSLEGIDEQFF; DNA: TGCGCCAGCAGCTTGGAGGGAATCGATGAGCAGTTCTTC
D: TRBD2; V: TRBV12-3/TRBV12-4; J: TRBJ2-3; size: many; CDR3: CASSRGLAEDTQYF; DNA: TGTGCCAGCAGCCGGGGACTAGCGGAAGATACGCAGTATTTT